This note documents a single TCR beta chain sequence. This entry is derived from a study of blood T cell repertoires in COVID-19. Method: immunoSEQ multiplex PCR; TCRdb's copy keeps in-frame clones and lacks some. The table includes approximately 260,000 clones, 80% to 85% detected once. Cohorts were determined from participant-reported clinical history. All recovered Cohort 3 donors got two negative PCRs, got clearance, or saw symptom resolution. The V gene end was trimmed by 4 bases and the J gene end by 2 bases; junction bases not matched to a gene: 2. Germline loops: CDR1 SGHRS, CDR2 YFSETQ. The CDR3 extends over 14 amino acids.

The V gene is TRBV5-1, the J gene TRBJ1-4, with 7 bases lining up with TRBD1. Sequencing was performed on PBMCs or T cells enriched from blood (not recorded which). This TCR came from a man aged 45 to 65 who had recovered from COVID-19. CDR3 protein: CASSATGTNEKLFF. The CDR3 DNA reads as TGCGCCAGCAGCGCGACAGGGACTAATGAAAAACTGTTTTTT.